This T cell receptor beta chain was sequenced in a study of blood T cells in healthy people across ages. J lost 9 bases, V lost 5 bases, and 6 bases had no gene match. The CDR3 sequence is 13 residues long. Germline-derived CDR1 and CDR2 are SGHVS and FQNEAQ. For the second PCR, which ran for about 6 to 11 cycles, a sample-barcoded 5' primer and a J-beta primer mix were used. Via MiXCR, TCRdb re-called the 5' RACE reads, giving one row per CDR3 protein. The sample has over 950,000 distinct CDR3 sequences, under 40% seen once. J is TRBJ2-1 and V is TRBV7-8; 8 nucleotides line up with TRBD2. The sequenced sample was blood. The receptor was isolated from a man aged 18 to 30 in good health. The CDR3 DNA reads TGTGCCAGCAGCGAACCGGGACTAGGTGAGCAGTTCTTC. Its protein product is CASSEPGLGEQFF.